The 22 T cell receptor beta chains presented below share a single source sample, sequenced in a study of post-analysis software for immune sequencing data. Notes on the study in general: Five TRBV segments, including TRBV5-6, TRBV5-1 and TRBV20-1, were more frequent in patients than controls.

Each TCR beta cDNA library carried unique molecular identifiers. TCRdb processed the PCR reads anew with MiXCR; each CDR3 protein has one entry. Of 450,000 to 650,000 distinct CDR3 sequences detected, around 47% appear once; the ten largest clones hold 1.5% to 2%. These receptors have no known antigen. The sample was blood. Every receptor here comes from a girl aged 5-17 years with multiple sclerosis.

This clonotype appeared a few times. This chain connects TRBV12-3 or TRBV12-4 to TRBJ2-3, with TRBD2 matching over 9 bases. This CDR3 comprises 17 residues. V was pared by 5 bases and J by 2 bases, with 11 bases of the junction left unmatched. CDR3 coding DNA: TGTGCCAGCAGTCCCCCCGGGGTAGCGGGAGACACAGATACGCAGTATTTT. This codes for CASSPPGVAGDTDTQYF.

With regard to this clonotype: Its ends do not fully match the called genes, so a read error is possible. This chain connects TRBV12-3 or TRBV12-4 to TRBJ2-3; the match to TRBD2 covers 13 bases. There are 17 residues in the CDR3. The CDR3, as DNA: TGTGCCAGCACCACACTAGCGGGGGGGCTGAGCACAGATACGCAATATTTT. It codes for CASTTLAGGLSTDTQYF.

This clonotype was detected a few times. The V and J genes are TRBV28 and TRBJ2-1; 8 bases fit TRBD1. Germline V gene lookup returns CDR1 MDHEN and CDR2 SYDVKM. The CDR3 runs 14 residues. V shed 5 bases and J 3 bases; nucleotides not matched to a gene: 3. The DNA for the CDR3 is TGTGCCAGCAGTGCGACAGGGGACTACAATGAGCAGTTCTTC. It is translated as CASSATGDYNEQFF.

V is TRBV29-1 and J is TRBJ1-2; D remains unclear. The CDR3 is 13 residues long. Trimming removed 2 bases from V and 6 bases from J, with 13 bases in between. Germline V CDR1 and CDR2: SQVTM, ANQGSEA. CDR3 sequence: CSVERANAHGYTF. CDR3 in DNA: TGCAGCGTTGAAAGGGCCAACGCGCATGGCTACACCTTC.

The chain uses TRBV12-3 or TRBV12-4 and TRBJ2-1, with 7 positions matching TRBD1. The J segment lost 4 bases and the V segment lost 3 bases, leaving 12 bases of the junction unmatched. The CDR3 totals 17 residues. The CDR3 bases are TGTGCCAGCAGTTTTTCTTGGTGGGGACAGAAATACAATGAGCAGTTCTTC. Translated, it gives CASSFSWWGQKYNEQFF.

This clonotype was counted between two and nine times. The V gene is TRBV29-1, the J gene TRBJ2-5; 12 positions agree with TRBD2. The CDR3 sequence is 18 residues long. CDR1 is SQVTM, CDR2 ANQGSEA, per germline. V lost 3 bases, J lost 6 bases, and 17 bases stayed unmatched. The CDR3 DNA follows: TGCAGCGTTGACGGAAGAGGGCAGACTAGCGGGAGTAGGAAGACCCAGTACTTC. Amino acids: CSVDGRGQTSGSRKTQYF.

The rearrangement links TRBV12-3 or TRBV12-4 to TRBJ2-7, with a possible D match to TRBD2 (6 bases). CDR3 length: 14 amino acids. V lost 6 bases to trimming and J lost 3 bases, with 15 bases between them. The DNA for the CDR3 is TGTGCCAGCAGGGACATAGAGGGAGGCTACGAGCAGTACTTC. Protein: CASRDIEGGYEQYF.

The chain combines TRBV7-9 with TRBJ2-1, with 9 bases matching TRBD2. The CDR3 runs to 14 residues. Unmatched junction bases numbered 4, after V lost 4 bases and J lost 6 bases. Germline V CDR1 and CDR2: SEHNR, FQNEAQ (reference sequence). This CDR3 is CASSSGTSINEQFF. In nucleotides, the CDR3 is TGTGCCAGCAGCTCCGGGACTAGCATCAATGAGCAGTTCTTC.

The chain combines TRBV12-3 or TRBV12-4 with TRBJ1-2, with TRBD1 matching over 9 bases. With V trimmed by 7 bases and J by 6 bases, 9 bases remained unmatched. The length of the CDR3 is 14 residues. This chain's CDR3 is CASTSDRGWDGYTF. Here the CDR3 DNA reads TGTGCCAGCACCTCGGACAGGGGATGGGATGGCTACACCTTC.

This clonotype has only a few counts. The chain uses TRBV6-1 and TRBJ2-4; 9 bases align to TRBD2. The CDR3 length is 16 residues. Germline values: CDR1 MNHNS, CDR2 SASEGT. V dropped 4 bases and J dropped 0; count of bases not matched to a gene: 4. The CDR3 DNA reads TGTGCCAGCAGTGTTAGCGGGAGATTAGCCAAAAACATTCAGTACTTC. It codes for CASSVSGRLAKNIQYF.

The V call is TRBV29-1, the J call TRBJ2-3; tentatively, D is TRBD1 (6 bases). The length of the CDR3 is 15 residues. Germline values: CDR1 SQVTM, CDR2 ANQGSEA. V lost 0 bases to trimming and J lost 5 bases, with 15 bases between them. The CDR3 bases are TGCAGCGTTGAAGATGGAAAAGGGGGTGGAGATACGCAGTATTTT. Its translation is CSVEDGKGGGDTQYF.

The count of this clonotype is one. The chain has TRBV7-2 and TRBJ2-6, with D perhaps matching TRBD1 (5 bases). CDR1 is SGHTA and CDR2 is FQGNSA in the germline V gene. This CDR3 region has 16 residues. V was pared by 5 bases and J by 4 bases, with 15 bases between. The CDR3 is CASSPILGPGANVLTF. The DNA for the CDR3 is TGTGCCAGCAGCCCTATTTTGGGGCCGGGGGCCAACGTCCTGACTTTC.

The chain recombines TRBV20-1 with TRBJ2-3, with D unresolved. The CDR3 has 16 amino acids. V lost 3 bases and J 0 bases, leaving 16 bases between the germline ends. Germline-derived CDR1 and CDR2 are DFQATT and SNEGSKA (reference sequence). CDR3 residues: CSASGLGSSSTDTQYF. As DNA, the CDR3 is TGCAGTGCTAGCGGGCTCGGTAGTTCTAGCACAGATACGCAGTATTTT.

The genes are TRBV29-1 and TRBJ2-7; D tentatively fits TRBD1 or TRBD2 (6 bases each). The CDR3 spans 13 residues. Germline V gene data show CDR1 as SQVTM and CDR2 as ANQGSEA. Trimming took off 7 bases at V and 6 bases at J, with 19 bases between the two ends. This CDR3 reads CSAREGGNPEQYF. The CDR3 DNA follows: TGCAGCGCCCGTGAGGGGGGAAACCCCGAGCAGTACTTC.

This clonotype was observed a single time. The CDR3 DNA is TGCAGTGCTAGGCATGTACTAGCGAGGGGCGCAGATACGCAGTATTTT. Protein product: CSARHVLARGADTQYF. V and J are TRBV20-1 and TRBJ2-3; 7 bases line up with TRBD2. Germline V gene lookup returns CDR1 DFQATT and CDR2 SNEGSKA (reference sequence). CDR3 size: 16 residues. V trimming: 3 bases; J trimming: 4 bases; junction bases outside the gene matches: 13.

This clonotype appeared a few times. The V and J genes are TRBV10-3 and TRBJ1-6; the D gene is possibly TRBD1 (6 bases). The CDR3 totals 13 residues. Germline V gene data show CDR1 as ENHRY and CDR2 as SYGVKD. Between the trimmed V and J ends, which lost 10 bases and 6 bases, there was a span of 13 bases. CDR3 sequence: CATNRDPNSPLHF. The CDR3 DNA is TGTGCCACCAACAGGGATCCTAATTCACCCCTCCACTTT.

For this clonotype: Germline and junction disagree at one end, which may indicate a read error. The chain uses TRBV10-3 and TRBJ2-3; D ambiguous. There are 11 residues in the CDR3. CDR1 ENHRY and CDR2 SYGVKD come from the germline V gene. The CDR3 loop is CVISDSDTQYF. CDR3 DNA: TGTGTCATCAGTGATTCAGATACGCAGTATTTT.

The gene calls are TRBV3-1 and TRBJ2-5; TRBD2 agrees at 11 bases. CDR3 size: 16 residues. CDR1 is LGHDT, CDR2 YNNKEL, per germline (reference sequence). Trimming at V came to 1 base and at J to 2 bases, leaving 3 bases not matched to a gene. This chain's CDR3 is CASSQASGGPQETQYF. The CDR3 bases are TGTGCCAGCAGCCAAGCTAGCGGGGGGCCTCAAGAGACCCAGTACTTC.

The rearrangement uses TRBV12-3 or TRBV12-4 and TRBJ1-1; a weak D match, TRBD1 (6 bases). Trimming stripped 5 bases from V and 1 base from J, with 11 bases between. The CDR3 has 14 residues. CDR3 nucleotides: TGTGCCAGCAGTCCGACAGGCTCGAACACTGAAGCTTTCTTT. Its translation is CASSPTGSNTEAFF.

The chain couples TRBV7-9 to TRBJ2-7; unclear D gene. The CDR3 totals 14 residues. Trimming took 5 bases from V and 3 from J, leaving 14 bases between them. The germline gives CDR1 SEHNR, CDR2 FQNEAQ (reference sequence). This CDR3 reads CASSDRATIYEQYF. CDR3 bases: TGTGCCAGCAGCGACCGGGCTACCATCTACGAGCAGTACTTC.

The rearrangement uses TRBV9 and TRBJ1-2; D unresolved. V was cut by 0 bases and J by 2 bases, with 23 bases left in between. This CDR3 spans 19 amino acids. Germline V CDR1 and CDR2: SGDLS, YYNGEE. CDR3 bases: TGTGCCAGCAGCGTAGATATCCGGGTCTTCCCTGGGCGAAACTATGGCTACACCTTC. Translation: CASSVDIRVFPGRNYGYTF.

This clonotype was detected only once. This chain uses TRBV29-1 with TRBJ2-4; TRBD1 matches at 7 bases. CDR1 and CDR2 from the germline V gene are SQVTM and ANQGSEA. Unmatched junction bases numbered 3, after V lost 7 bases and J lost 0 bases. The CDR3 loop spans 13 amino acids. The CDR3 sequence is CSARTGAKNIQYF. CDR3 DNA: TGCAGCGCTAGGACAGGAGCCAAAAACATTCAGTACTTC.